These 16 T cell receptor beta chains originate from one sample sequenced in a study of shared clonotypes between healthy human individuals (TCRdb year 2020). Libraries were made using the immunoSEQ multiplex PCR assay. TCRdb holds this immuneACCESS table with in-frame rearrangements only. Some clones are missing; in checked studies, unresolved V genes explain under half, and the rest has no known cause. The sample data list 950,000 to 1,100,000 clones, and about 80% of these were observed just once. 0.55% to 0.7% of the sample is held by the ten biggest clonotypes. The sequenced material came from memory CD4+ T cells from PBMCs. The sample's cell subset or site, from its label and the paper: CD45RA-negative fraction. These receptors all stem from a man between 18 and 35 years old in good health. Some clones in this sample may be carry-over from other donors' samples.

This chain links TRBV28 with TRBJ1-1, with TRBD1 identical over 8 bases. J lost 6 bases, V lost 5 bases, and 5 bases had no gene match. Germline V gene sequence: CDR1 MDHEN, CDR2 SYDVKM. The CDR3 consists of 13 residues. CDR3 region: CASSPLDRAEAFF. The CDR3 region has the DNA TGTGCCAGCAGTCCTTTGGACAGGGCTGAAGCTTTCTTT.

In DNA, the CDR3 is TGTGCCAGCAGTTACGAGGCATGGGAAGCTTTCTTT. Translation: CASSYEAWEAFF. The V gene is TRBV6-6, the J gene TRBJ1-1; D ambiguous. The CDR3 is made up of 12 amino acids. Germline-derived CDR1 and CDR2 are MNHNY and SVGAGI (reference sequence). Between the trimmed V and J ends, which lost 2 bases and 8 bases, there was a span of 9 bases.

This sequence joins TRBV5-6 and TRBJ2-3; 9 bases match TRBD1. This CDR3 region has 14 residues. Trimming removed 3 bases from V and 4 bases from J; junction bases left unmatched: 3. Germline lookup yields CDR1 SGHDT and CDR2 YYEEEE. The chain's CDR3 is CASSSRDRADTQYF. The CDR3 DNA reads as TGTGCCAGCAGCTCCCGGGACAGGGCAGATACGCAGTATTTT.

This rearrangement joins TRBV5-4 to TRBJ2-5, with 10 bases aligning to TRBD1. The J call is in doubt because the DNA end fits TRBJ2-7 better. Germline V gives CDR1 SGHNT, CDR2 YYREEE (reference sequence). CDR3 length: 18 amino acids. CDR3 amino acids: CASSSHRDRGIVTYEQYF. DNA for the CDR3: TGTGCCAGCAGCTCCCACCGGGACAGGGGTATCGTTACCTACGAGCAGTACTTC.

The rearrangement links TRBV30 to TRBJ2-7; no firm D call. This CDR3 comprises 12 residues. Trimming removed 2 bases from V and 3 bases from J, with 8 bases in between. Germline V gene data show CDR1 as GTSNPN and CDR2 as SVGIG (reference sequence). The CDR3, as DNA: TGTGCCTGGAGTCCCATGGACTACGAGCAGTACTTC. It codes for CAWSPMDYEQYF.

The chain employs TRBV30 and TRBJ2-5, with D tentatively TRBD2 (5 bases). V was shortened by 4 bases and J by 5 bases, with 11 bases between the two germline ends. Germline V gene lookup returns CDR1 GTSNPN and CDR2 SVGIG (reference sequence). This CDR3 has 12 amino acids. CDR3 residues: CAWNPGGETQYF. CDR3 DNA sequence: TGTGCCTGGAATCCAGGCGGGGAGACCCAGTACTTC.

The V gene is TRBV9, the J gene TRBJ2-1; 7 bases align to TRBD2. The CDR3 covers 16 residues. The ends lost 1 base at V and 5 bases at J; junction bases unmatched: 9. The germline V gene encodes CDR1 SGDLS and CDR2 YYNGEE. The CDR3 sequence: CASSVRQGGSHNEQFF. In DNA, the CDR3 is TGTGCCAGCAGCGTAAGGCAGGGAGGGTCACACAATGAGCAGTTCTTC.

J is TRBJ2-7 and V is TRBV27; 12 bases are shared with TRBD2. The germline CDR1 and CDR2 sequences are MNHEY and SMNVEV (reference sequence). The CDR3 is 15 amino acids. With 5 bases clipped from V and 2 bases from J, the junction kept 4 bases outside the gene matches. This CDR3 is CASSQLAGGTYEQYF. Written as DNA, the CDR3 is TGTGCCAGCAGTCAACTAGCGGGAGGCACCTACGAGCAGTACTTC.

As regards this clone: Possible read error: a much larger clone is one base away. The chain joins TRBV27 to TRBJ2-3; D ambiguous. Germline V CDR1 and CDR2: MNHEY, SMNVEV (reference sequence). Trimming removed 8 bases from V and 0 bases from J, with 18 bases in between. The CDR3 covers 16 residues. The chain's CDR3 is CASGSPSSPSTDTQYF. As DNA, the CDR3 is TGTGCCAGCGGCTCCCCATCCAGCCCTAGCACAGATACGCAGTATTTT.

The CDR3 loop is CASRRAEWVGNEQFF. The DNA of the CDR3 is TGTGCCAGCAGGAGAGCAGAATGGGTCGGGAATGAGCAGTTCTTC. J is TRBJ2-1 and V is TRBV27; D unclear. The V gene lost 6 bases and the J gene lost 7 bases, with 19 bases spanning the gap. The CDR3 is 15 residues long. Looked up from germline, CDR1 is MNHEY and CDR2 is SMNVEV (reference sequence).

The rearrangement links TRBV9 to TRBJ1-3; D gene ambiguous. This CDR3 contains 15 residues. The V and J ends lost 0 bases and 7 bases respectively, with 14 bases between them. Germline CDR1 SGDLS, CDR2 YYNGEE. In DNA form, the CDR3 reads TGTGCCAGCAGCGTAGATTCCCTACGTGGGAACACCATATATTTT. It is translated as CASSVDSLRGNTIYF.

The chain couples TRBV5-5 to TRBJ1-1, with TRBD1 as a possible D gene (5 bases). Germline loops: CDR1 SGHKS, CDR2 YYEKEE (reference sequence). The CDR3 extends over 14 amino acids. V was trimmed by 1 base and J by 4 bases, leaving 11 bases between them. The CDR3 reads CASSLRPGTTEAFF. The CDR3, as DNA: TGTGCCAGCAGCTTGCGTCCGGGGACCACTGAAGCTTTCTTT.

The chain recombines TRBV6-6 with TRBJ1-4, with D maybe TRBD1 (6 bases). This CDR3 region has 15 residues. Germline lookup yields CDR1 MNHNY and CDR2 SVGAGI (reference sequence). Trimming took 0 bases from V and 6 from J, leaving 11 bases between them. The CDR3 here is CASSYSRGLDEKLFF. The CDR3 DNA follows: TGTGCCAGCAGTTACTCGCGGGGGCTTGATGAAAAACTGTTTTTT.

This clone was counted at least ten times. Here the CDR3 reads CASSFRGSYNSPLHF. The CDR3 nucleotides read TGTGCCAGCAGCTTCCGTGGCTCCTATAATTCACCCCTCCACTTT. The chain recombines TRBV5-6 with TRBJ1-6; D is uncertain. Trimming left V 2 bases short and J 0 bases short, with 6 bases between. Germline V gives CDR1 SGHDT, CDR2 YYEEEE. The CDR3 totals 15 residues.

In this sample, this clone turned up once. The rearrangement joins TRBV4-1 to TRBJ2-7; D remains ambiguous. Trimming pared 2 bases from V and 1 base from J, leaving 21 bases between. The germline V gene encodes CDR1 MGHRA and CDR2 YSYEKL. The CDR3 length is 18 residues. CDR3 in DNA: TGCGCCAGCAGCCAAAAACACTTACCCTCGGGCCTATCCTACGAGCAGTACTTC. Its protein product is CASSQKHLPSGLSYEQYF.

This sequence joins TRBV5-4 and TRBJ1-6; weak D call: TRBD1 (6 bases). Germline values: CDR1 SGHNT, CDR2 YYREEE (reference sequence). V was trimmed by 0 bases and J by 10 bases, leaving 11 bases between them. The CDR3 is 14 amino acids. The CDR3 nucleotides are TGTGCCAGCAGCTTGGGAGAAGGGACATCACCCCTCCACTTT. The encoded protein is CASSLGEGTSPLHF.